This T cell receptor (beta chain) was found in a study of vaccination and CD4 T cells after COVID-19 (dated by TCRdb to between 2021 and 2023). For context, the study as a whole: SARS-CoV-2 positivity had been established in the convalescent patients by nasal swab PCR, and mild disease was recorded in under ten of these patients and severe disease in one. In the convalescent cohort there were six males and four females, among whom were two Hispanic individuals, seven Caucasians, two Asians and one multiracial person. Participants received two doses of either the Pfizer-BioNTech BNT162b2 vaccine (n=8) or the Moderna mRNA-1273 vaccine (n=2). Post-COVID blood samples from convalescent patients were collected a median of approximately 100 days after diagnosis, with a range of 35 to 161 days. Post-vaccine blood samples were collected a median of approximately 68 days after the second vaccine dose, ranging from about 13 to 241 days. For stimulating the cultures, overlapping spike peptide pools were used, derived from SARS-CoV-2 as well as from the common cold coronaviruses HCoV-NL63, HCoV-OC43 and HCoV-229E. Control cultures received a CEFX viral epitope pool as the positive control, an HIV-1 Nef peptide pool as the negative control, or no peptide. The spike-specific CD4+ TCR repertoire was compared before and after mRNA vaccination in 10 COVID-19 convalescent patients and a handful of infection-naive healthy vaccine recipients. Here is what the overall study found, with its caveats: The median count of SARS-CoV-2-reactive clonotypes went up from 21 after infection to 38 after vaccination, although the change was not significant. Among the post-vaccine SARS-CoV-2-reactive clones in convalescent patients, a median about 86% showed up only after vaccination, which suggests vaccine-specific priming. Of the vaccine-specific clones in convalescent patients, 304 of 307, or nearly all, reacted only to SARS-CoV-2 spike and did not cross-react with common cold coronaviruses. The number of convalescent patients in the study was relatively small, and the study did not examine early timepoints following natural infection.

Per the publication, the treatment or condition label means: roughly ten-day PBMC culture with coronavirus spike peptide pools or control peptides (ViraFEST assay). The ViraFEST assay, used in the study, expanded antigen-specific T cells with peptide pools and then identified the expanded clonotypes through TCR sequencing. The positive SARS-CoV-2 PCR tests of the convalescent patients were dated from March to December 2020, before the Alpha, Beta and Delta variants emerged in the United States. Each well held about 2.2 million PBMCs cultured in IMDM containing roughly 5% human AB serum and approximately 9.1 IU/ml IL-2, with 7.5 to 10 ug/ml peptide pools added. On days 3 and 7, half of the culture medium was replaced with fresh IL-2-containing medium. After less than twelve days of culture, CD4+ T cells were isolated by negative selection with the EasySep CD4+ T cell isolation kit. Ficoll-Paque Plus gradient centrifugation was used to isolate PBMCs from whole blood, and the isolated PBMCs were then either used fresh or cryopreserved at -140C. Triplicate wells were generally used for each culture condition.

As encoded in the germline V gene, CDR1 is MNHNS while CDR2 is SASEGT. The CDR3 goes from the cysteine to the phenylalanine over 15 residues. The DNA shown is the 45-base CDR3, in frame from base 1. V lost 7 bases and J lost 4 bases; the stretch between them is 17 bases long. The library came from PCR. TCR sequencing of DNA from cultured CD4+ T cells used the Oncomine TCR Beta short-read assay at the Johns Hopkins FTIC core. The QIAamp micro DNA kit was used to extract genomic DNA from the cultured CD4+ T cells. The Oncomine TCR Beta libraries from cultured CD4+ T cells were pooled using unique dual indexes and then sequenced on an Illumina iSeq 100. The original methods were these. Non-productive sequences were filtered out, and CDR3s that did not start with C, did not end with F or W, or were shorter than 7 amino acids were discarded. Antigen-specific clonotypes were identified with the MANAFEST web application by comparing peptide-stimulated wells with reference and other culture wells. To be called positive, a clone needed an FDR below 0.05, an odds ratio above 5, and a productive frequency above 0.1% in at least two of three replicate wells. A clonotype counted as cross-reactive if it showed significant expansion both in the SARS-CoV-2 spike wells and in at least one common cold coronavirus spike condition. Similarity between CDR3 sequences was evaluated in R version 3.6.1 using Levenshtein distances (stringdist) and unrooted phylogenetic trees (ape). TCRdb applied fastp at Q25 and MiXCR to the public reads, then kept only in-frame beta chains. One record per CDR3 amino acid sequence lists the most common genes and DNA. TCRdb's processing, not the authors' own work, is the source of the V and J calls. This sample gives about 10,000 distinct CDR3 sequences in total; approximately 60% of them show up just once. Approximately 15% of the sample lies in the top ten.

Remarks on this clonotype: Its antigen remains undetermined. The sample holds no much larger clone one base away, and base qualities are not on file.

The sequence derives from a human donor who had recovered from COVID-19. The specimen was CD4+ T cells from blood, cultured in vitro. The chain is made from TRBV6-1 and TRBJ2-1; TRBD2 is possibly the D segment (5 matching bases). For the CDR3, the sequence is CASTFTRLPYNEQFF. The nucleotides read TGTGCCAGCACCTTCACGAGACTACCGTACAATGAGCAGTTCTTC.